The sequence of this T cell receptor (beta chain) was determined in a study of cytomegalovirus exposure and HLA in healthy donors. Study observations and caveats: In a later analysis, CMV-associated beta chains were mostly HLA-associated, it appeared. By HLA locus, TCR association rates varied in a later analysis, with DRB1 showing the most and HLA-C the fewest. Analysis was carried out at a later point, and it linked a missense DCLRE1C variant to TCR beta V- and J-gene trimming.

On this clone itself: Its matching antigen is unknown.

PCR primers comprised 60 Vbeta and 13 Jbeta primers. Produced via immunoSEQ multiplex PCR; TCRdb's table is partial and in-frame only. The top ten clones hold 1.5% to 2% of a sample with roughly 120,000 clones, 80% to 90% of them seen once. The CDR3 runs 17 residues. In germline, CDR1 is SGHTA, CDR2 FQGNSA. V dropped 2 bases and J dropped 4; count of bases not matched to a gene: 10. The J gene is TRBJ2-3, the V gene TRBV7-2; 9 nucleotides match TRBD2. This TCR came from a man aged 40-55 years in good health and CMV-seronegative. Sequenced: PBMCs. The DNA for the CDR3 is TGTGCCAGCAGCTTACTCCCTAGCGGGGACATCCCAGATACGCAGTATTTT. Translated: CASSLLPSGDIPDTQYF.